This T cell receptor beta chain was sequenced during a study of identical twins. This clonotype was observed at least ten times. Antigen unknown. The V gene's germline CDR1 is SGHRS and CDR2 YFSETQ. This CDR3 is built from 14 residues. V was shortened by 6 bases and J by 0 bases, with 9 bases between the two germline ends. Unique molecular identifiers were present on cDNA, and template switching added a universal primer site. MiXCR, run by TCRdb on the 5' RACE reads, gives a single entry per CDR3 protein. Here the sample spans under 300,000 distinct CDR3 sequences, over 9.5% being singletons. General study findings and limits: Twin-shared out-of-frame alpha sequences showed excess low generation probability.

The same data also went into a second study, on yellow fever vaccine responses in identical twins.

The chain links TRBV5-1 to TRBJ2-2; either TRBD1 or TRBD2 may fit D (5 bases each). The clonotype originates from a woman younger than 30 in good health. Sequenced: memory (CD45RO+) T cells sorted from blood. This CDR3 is CASNKGPNTGELFF. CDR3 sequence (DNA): TGCGCCAGCAACAAGGGACCGAACACCGGGGAGCTGTTTTTT.